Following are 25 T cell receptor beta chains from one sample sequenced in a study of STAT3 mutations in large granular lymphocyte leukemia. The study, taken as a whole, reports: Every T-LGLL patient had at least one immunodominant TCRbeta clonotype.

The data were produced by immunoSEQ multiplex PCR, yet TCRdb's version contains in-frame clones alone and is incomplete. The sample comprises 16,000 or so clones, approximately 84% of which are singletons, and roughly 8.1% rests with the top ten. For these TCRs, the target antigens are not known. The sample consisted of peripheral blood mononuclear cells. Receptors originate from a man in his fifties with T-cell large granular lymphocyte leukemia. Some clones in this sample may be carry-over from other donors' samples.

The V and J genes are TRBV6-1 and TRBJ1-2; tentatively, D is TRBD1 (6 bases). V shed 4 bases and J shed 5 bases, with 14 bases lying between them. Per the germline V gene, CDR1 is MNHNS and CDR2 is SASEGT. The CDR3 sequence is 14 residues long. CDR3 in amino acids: CASSARGQGYGYTF. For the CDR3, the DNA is TGTGCCAGCAGTGCCAGAGGGCAGGGGTATGGCTACACCTTC.

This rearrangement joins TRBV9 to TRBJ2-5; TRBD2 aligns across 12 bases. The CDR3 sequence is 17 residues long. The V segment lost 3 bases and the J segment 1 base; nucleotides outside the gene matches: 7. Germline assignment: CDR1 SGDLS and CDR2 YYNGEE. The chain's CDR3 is CASSDTSGRYGQETQYF. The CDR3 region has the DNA TGTGCCAGCAGCGATACTAGCGGGAGGTACGGCCAAGAGACCCAGTACTTC. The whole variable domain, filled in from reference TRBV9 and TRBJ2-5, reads DSGVTQTPKHLITATGQRVTLRCSPRSGDLSVYWYQQSLDQGLQFLIQYYNGEERAKGNILERFSAQQFPDLHSELNLSSLELGDSALYFCASSDTSGRYGQETQYFGPGTRLLVL.

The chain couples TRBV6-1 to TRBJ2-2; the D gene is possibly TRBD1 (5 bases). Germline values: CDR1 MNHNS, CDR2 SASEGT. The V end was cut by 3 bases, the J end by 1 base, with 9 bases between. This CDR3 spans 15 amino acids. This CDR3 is CASSEATGNTGELFF. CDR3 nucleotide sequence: TGTGCCAGCAGTGAGGCCACAGGGAACACCGGGGAGCTGTTTTTT.

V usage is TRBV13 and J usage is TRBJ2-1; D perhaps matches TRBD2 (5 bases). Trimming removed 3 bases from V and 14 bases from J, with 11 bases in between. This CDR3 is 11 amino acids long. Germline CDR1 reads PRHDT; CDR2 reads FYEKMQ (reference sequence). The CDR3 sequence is CASSLREYKFF. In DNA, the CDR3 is TGTGCCAGCAGCTTGAGGGAATATAAGTTCTTC.

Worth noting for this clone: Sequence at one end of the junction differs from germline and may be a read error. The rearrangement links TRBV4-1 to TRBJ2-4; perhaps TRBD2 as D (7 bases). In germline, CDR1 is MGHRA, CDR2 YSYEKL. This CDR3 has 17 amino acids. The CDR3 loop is CASNQEAGARAKNIQYF. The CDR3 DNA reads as TGCGCCAGCAACCAAGAGGCGGGGGCAAGGGCCAAAAACATTCAGTACTTC.

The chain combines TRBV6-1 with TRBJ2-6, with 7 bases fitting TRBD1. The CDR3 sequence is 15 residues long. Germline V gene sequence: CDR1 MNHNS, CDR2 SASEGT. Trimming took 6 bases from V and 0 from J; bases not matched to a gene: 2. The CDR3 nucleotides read TGTGCCAGCAGAACAGGGGCCTCTGGGGCCAACGTCCTGACTTTC. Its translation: CASRTGASGANVLTF.

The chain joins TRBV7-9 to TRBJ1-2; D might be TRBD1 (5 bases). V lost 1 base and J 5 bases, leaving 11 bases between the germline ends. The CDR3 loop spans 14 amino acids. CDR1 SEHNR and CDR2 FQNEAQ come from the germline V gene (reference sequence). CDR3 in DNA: TGTGCCAGCAGCTTAGGCGCGACAGCTTATGGCTACACCTTC. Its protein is CASSLGATAYGYTF.

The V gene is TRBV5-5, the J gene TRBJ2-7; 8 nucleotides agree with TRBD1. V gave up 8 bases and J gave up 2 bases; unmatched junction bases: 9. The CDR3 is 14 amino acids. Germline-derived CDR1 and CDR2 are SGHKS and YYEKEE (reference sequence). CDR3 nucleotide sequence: TGTGCCAGTTTCTATGGGGGACAGGCCTACGAGCAGTACTTC. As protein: CASFYGGQAYEQYF.

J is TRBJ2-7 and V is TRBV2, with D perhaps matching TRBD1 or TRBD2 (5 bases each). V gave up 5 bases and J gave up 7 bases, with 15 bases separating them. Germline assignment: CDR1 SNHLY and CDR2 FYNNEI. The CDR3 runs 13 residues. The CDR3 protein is CASSNGWDREQYF. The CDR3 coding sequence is TGTGCCAGCAGTAATGGCTGGGACCGGGAGCAGTACTTC.

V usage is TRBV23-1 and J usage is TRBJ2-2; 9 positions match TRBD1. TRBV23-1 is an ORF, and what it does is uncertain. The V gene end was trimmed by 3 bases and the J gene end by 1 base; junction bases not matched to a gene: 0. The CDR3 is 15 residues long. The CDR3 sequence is CASSQDRGNTGELFF. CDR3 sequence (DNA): TGCGCCAGCAGTCAGGACAGGGGGAACACCGGGGAGCTGTTTTTT.

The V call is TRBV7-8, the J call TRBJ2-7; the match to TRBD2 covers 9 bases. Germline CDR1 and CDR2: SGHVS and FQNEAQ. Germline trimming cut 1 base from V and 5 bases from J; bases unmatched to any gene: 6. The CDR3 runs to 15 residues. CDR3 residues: CASSLVGTSMNEQYF. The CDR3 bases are TGTGCCAGCAGCTTAGTAGGGACTAGCATGAACGAGCAGTACTTC.

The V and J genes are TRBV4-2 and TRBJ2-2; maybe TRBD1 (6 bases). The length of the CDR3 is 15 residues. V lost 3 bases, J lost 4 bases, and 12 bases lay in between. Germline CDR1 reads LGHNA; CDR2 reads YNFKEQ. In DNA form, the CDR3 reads TGTGCCAGCAGCCATGAAGGACAGAGCACCGGGGAGCTGTTTTTT. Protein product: CASSHEGQSTGELFF.

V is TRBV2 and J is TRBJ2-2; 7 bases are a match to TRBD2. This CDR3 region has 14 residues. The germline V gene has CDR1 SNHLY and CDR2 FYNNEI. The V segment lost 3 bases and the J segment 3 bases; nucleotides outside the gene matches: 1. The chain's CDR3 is CASSDLADTGELFF. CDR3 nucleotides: TGTGCCAGCAGTGATCTAGCGGACACCGGGGAGCTGTTTTTT.

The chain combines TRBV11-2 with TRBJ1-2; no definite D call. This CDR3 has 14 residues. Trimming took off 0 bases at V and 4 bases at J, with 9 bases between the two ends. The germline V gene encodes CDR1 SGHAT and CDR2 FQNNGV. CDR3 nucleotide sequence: TGTGCCAGCAGCTTAGAACCCGCGGGCTATGGCTACACCTTC. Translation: CASSLEPAGYGYTF.

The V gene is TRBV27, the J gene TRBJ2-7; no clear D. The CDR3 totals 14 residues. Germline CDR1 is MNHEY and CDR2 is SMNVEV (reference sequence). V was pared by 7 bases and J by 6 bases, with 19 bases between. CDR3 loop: CASTPAGASTEQYF. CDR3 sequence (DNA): TGTGCCAGCACCCCCGCTGGAGCATCCACCGAGCAGTACTTC.

The CDR3 sequence: CAISEPQGGTWTEQYF. The CDR3 DNA follows: TGTGCCATCAGTGAGCCCCAAGGGGGCACTTGGACGGAGCAGTACTTC. The chain carries TRBV10-3 and TRBJ2-7, with 7 nucleotides matching TRBD1. The length of the CDR3 is 16 residues. Germline-derived CDR1 and CDR2 are ENHRY and SYGVKD. The J segment lost 7 bases and the V segment lost 2 bases, leaving 14 bases of the junction unmatched.

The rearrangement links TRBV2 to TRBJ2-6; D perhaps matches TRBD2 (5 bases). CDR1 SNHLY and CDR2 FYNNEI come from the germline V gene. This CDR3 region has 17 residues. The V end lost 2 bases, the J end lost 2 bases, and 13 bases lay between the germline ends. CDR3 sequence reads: CASSEHFGEAGANVLTF. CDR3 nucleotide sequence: TGTGCCAGCAGTGAACATTTCGGGGAAGCTGGGGCCAACGTCCTGACTTTC.

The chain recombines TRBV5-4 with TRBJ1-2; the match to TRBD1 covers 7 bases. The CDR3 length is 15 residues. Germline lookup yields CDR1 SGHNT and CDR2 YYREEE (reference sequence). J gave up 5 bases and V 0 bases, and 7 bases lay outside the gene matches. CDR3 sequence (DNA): TGTGCCAGCAGCTTGGACAGGGGAGGACTTTATGGCTACACCTTC. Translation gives CASSLDRGGLYGYTF. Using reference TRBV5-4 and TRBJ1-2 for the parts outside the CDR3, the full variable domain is ETGVTQSPTHLIKTRGQQVTLRCSSQSGHNTVSWYQQALGQGPQFIFQYYREEENGRGNFPPRFSGLQFPNYSSELNVNALELDDSALYLCASSLDRGGLYGYTFGSGTRLTVV.

In DNA form, the CDR3 reads TGTGCCAGCACCTATCAGGGAGGACAGGGCACAGATACGCAGTATTTT. Its translation: CASTYQGGQGTDTQYF. The chain couples TRBV2 to TRBJ2-3; the D gene is possibly TRBD1 (7 bases). The V and J ends lost 7 bases and 1 base respectively, with 18 bases between them. Germline CDR1 reads SNHLY; CDR2 reads FYNNEI. This CDR3 region has 16 residues. Full variable domain (missing parts from reference TRBV2 and TRBJ2-3): EPEVTQTPSHQVTQMGQEVILRCVPISNHLYFYWYRQILGQKVEFLVSFYNNEISEKSEIFDDQFSVERPDGSNFTLKIRSTKLEDSAMYFCASTYQGGQGTDTQYFGPGTRLTVL.

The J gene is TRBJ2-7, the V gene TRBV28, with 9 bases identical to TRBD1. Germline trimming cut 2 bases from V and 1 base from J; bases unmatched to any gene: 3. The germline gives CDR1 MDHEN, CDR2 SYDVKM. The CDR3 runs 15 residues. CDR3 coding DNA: TGTGCCAGCAGTTTAGAGACAGGGGGTTCCTACGAGCAGTACTTC. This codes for CASSLETGGSYEQYF.

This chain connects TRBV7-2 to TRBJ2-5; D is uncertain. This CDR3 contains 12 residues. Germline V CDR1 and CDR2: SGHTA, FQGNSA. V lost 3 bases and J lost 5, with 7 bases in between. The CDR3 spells CASSFRAETQYF. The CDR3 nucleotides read TGTGCCAGCAGCTTTAGGGCGGAGACCCAGTACTTC.

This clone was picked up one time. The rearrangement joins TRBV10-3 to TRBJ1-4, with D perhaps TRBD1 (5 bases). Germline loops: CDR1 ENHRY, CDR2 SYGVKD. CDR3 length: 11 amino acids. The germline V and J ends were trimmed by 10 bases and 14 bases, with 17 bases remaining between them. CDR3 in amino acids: CATMWSGTLFF. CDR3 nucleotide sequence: TGTGCCACTATGTGGTCCGGGACCCTGTTTTTT.

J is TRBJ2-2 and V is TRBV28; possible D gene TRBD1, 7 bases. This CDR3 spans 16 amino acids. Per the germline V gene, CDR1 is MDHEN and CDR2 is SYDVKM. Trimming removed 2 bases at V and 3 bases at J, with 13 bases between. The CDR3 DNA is TGTGCCAGCAGTTTACCCTCAGGGGGGTACACCGGGGAGCTGTTTTTT. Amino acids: CASSLPSGGYTGELFF.

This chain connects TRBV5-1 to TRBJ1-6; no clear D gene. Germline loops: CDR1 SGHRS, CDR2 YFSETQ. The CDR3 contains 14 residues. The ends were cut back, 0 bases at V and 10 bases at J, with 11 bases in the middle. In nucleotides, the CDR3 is TGCGCCAGCAGCTTGGGCCCAGGAGGCTCACCCCTCCACTTT. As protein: CASSLGPGGSPLHF.

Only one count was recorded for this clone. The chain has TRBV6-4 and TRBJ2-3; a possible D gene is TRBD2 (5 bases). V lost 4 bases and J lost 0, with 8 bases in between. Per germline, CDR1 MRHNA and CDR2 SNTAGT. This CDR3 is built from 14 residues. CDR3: CASSGGGSTDTQYF. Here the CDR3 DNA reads TGTGCCAGCAGTGGAGGCGGGAGCACAGATACGCAGTATTTT.